The 27 T cell receptor beta chains listed next were all sequenced from one sample in a study of cytomegalovirus exposure and HLA in healthy donors. Primers included in the PCR were 60 Vbeta and 13 Jbeta primers. The data were produced by immunoSEQ multiplex PCR, yet TCRdb's version contains in-frame clones alone and is incomplete. The table records approximately 110,000 clones, roughly four fifths of them present only once. Sequenced input: PBMCs. The receptor source for this set is a man aged 30-40 years in good health and CMV-seropositive.

This chain uses TRBV11-3 with TRBJ2-1; 7 bases line up with TRBD2. The CDR3 is 16 amino acids. The V segment lost 4 bases and the J segment 15 bases; nucleotides outside the gene matches: 21. Germline V lookup: CDR1 SGHNT, CDR2 YENEEA. The CDR3 sequence is CASSSLGGSFMAVRFF. The CDR3 region has the DNA TGTGCCAGCAGCTCCTTGGGAGGGAGTTTTATGGCGGTGCGGTTCTTC.

This clone was seen once. The V gene is TRBV11-2, the J gene TRBJ2-7; 10 nucleotides align to TRBD1. V lost 5 bases to trimming and J lost 5 bases; unmatched junction nucleotides: 6. The germline V gene has CDR1 SGHAT and CDR2 FQNNGV. The CDR3 length is 14 residues. The CDR3 loop is CASSPRTGGDEQYF. CDR3 coding DNA: TGTGCCAGCAGCCCCCGGACAGGGGGAGACGAGCAGTACTTC.

This chain joins TRBV7-9 and TRBJ2-7, with TRBD1 as a possible D gene (5 bases). The V and J ends lost 2 bases and 6 bases respectively, with 8 bases between them. The CDR3 has 12 residues. From germline, CDR1 is SEHNR and CDR2 FQNEAQ (reference sequence). The CDR3 is CASSLSTAEQYV. In DNA form, the CDR3 reads TGTGCCAGCAGCTTATCGACAGCCGAGCAGTACGTC.

The genes are TRBV4-1 and TRBJ1-6; 7 bases are shared with TRBD1. Per the germline V gene, CDR1 is MGHRA and CDR2 is YSYEKL. This CDR3 is built from 16 residues. V was clipped by 2 bases and J by 7 bases; unmatched bases: 8. The CDR3 DNA reads TGCGCCAGCAGCCAACCCGGGACAGCAAGGAATTCACCCCTCCACTTT. Translating gives CASSQPGTARNSPLHF.

The CDR3 spells CASSSEARWNGYTF. In DNA, the CDR3 is TGTGCCAGCAGTTCTGAGGCCCGATGGAATGGCTACACCTTC. The V and J genes are TRBV28 and TRBJ1-2; D ambiguous. The CDR3 contains 14 residues. Germline CDR1 is MDHEN and CDR2 is SYDVKM. V was pared by 4 bases and J by 6 bases, with 15 bases between.

This chain connects TRBV19 to TRBJ2-1, with D perhaps matching TRBD1 (6 bases). The CDR3 sequence is 13 residues long. Trimming took off 3 bases at V and 7 bases at J, with 10 bases between the two ends. Germline V gene sequence: CDR1 LNHDA, CDR2 SQIVND (reference sequence). The CDR3 is CASSITGWNEQFF. The CDR3 bases are TGTGCCAGTAGTATCACAGGGTGGAATGAGCAGTTCTTC.

For this clone: Compared with germline, one end of the junction differs, possibly owing to a read error. Other DNA variants within this sample encode the same CDR3. The chain combines TRBV5-6 with TRBJ2-7; a possible D gene is TRBD1 (6 bases). The CDR3 is 13 amino acids. Germline CDR1 is SGHDT and CDR2 is YYEEEE. CDR3 region: CASSLKGVDEQYF. CDR3 in DNA: TGTGCCAGCAGCTTAAAGGGGGTGGACGAACAGTACTTC.

The chain couples TRBV7-9 to TRBJ2-2; D perhaps matches TRBD1 (6 bases). The CDR3 contains 14 residues. The V gene's germline CDR1 is SEHNR and CDR2 FQNEAQ (reference sequence). Trimming took off 3 bases at V and 7 bases at J, with 12 bases between the two ends. The CDR3 loop is CASSFLQGYGELFF. CDR3 bases: TGTGCCAGCAGCTTTTTACAGGGATACGGGGAGCTGTTTTTT.

The chain combines TRBV7-3 with TRBJ1-6; TRBD1 is a possible D gene (5 bases). Looked up from germline, CDR1 is SGHTA and CDR2 is FQGTGA. V was pared by 2 bases and J by 5 bases, with 10 bases between. The CDR3 contains 15 residues. Written as DNA, the CDR3 is TGTGCCAGCAGCTTAGCGGGGGGTAATAATTCACCCCTCCACTTT. Its translation is CASSLAGGNNSPLHF.

This sequence joins TRBV18 and TRBJ1-1, with D unresolved. The CDR3 sequence is 15 residues long. The germline V gene encodes CDR1 KGHSH and CDR2 LQKENI. V shed 3 bases and J shed 4 bases, with 15 bases lying between them. The CDR3 coding sequence is TGTGCCAGCTCACCGGGGAGGGCCTGGGGCACTGAAGCTTTCTTT. Its protein is CASSPGRAWGTEAFF.

This chain joins TRBV11-2 and TRBJ2-5, with TRBD2 matching 7 bases. Trimming cost V 2 bases and J 5 bases; bases outside gene matches: 2. The CDR3 consists of 13 residues. Germline V gene data show CDR1 as SGHAT and CDR2 as FQNNGV. The DNA of the CDR3 is TGTGCCAGCAGCTTATGGGGGGGTGAGACCCAGTACTTC. Translated: CASSLWGGETQYF.

V is TRBV9 and J is TRBJ1-1; 7 bases fit TRBD1. Germline CDR1 reads SGDLS; CDR2 reads YYNGEE. The CDR3 is made up of 14 amino acids. The trim removed 2 bases at V and 2 bases at J, leaving 3 bases unmatched. This chain's CDR3 is CASSVRDSNTEAFF. Here the CDR3 DNA reads TGTGCCAGCAGCGTCCGGGACAGTAACACTGAAGCTTTCTTT.

The chain carries TRBV7-8 and TRBJ2-3; a weak D match, TRBD1 (5 bases). Germline V gives CDR1 SGHVS, CDR2 FQNEAQ. The V end was cut by 5 bases, the J end by 5 bases, with 8 bases between. This CDR3 is built from 12 residues. CDR3 sequence: CASSRRGDTQYF. In DNA, the CDR3 is TGTGCCAGCAGCAGAAGGGGAGATACGCAGTATTTT. The entire variable domain, with the rest obtained from reference TRBV7-8 and TRBJ2-3, is as follows: GAGVSQSPRYKVAKRGQDVALRCDPISGHVSLFWYQQALGQGPEFLTYFQNEAQLDKSGLPSDRFFAERPEGSVSTLKIQRTQQEDSAVYLCASSRRGDTQYFGPGTRLTVL.

The genes are TRBV11-3 and TRBJ2-1; the match to TRBD2 covers 9 bases. V shed 5 bases and J 10 bases; nucleotides not matched to a gene: 15. CDR1 is SGHNT, CDR2 YENEEA, per germline. This CDR3 spans 16 amino acids. The CDR3: CASSLLRSGRSGEQFF. Here the CDR3 DNA reads TGTGCCAGCAGCCTCCTTAGAAGCGGGAGGTCGGGAGAGCAGTTCTTC.

The chain carries TRBV5-1 and TRBJ2-1; unclear D gene. Trimming removed 4 bases from V and 3 bases from J, with 11 bases in between. Germline V lookup: CDR1 SGHRS, CDR2 YFSETQ. This CDR3 is 14 amino acids long. CDR3 in DNA: TGCGCCAGCAGCCAAGACGGAGTCTACAATGAGCAGTTCTTC. Its translation: CASSQDGVYNEQFF.

The J gene is TRBJ1-3, the V gene TRBV7-2; D is perhaps TRBD1 (6 bases). The germline CDR1 and CDR2 sequences are SGHTA and FQGNSA. Trimming cost V 3 bases and J 1 base, with 10 bases left between them. This CDR3 has 15 residues. CDR3 region: CASSLRGGSGNTIYF. The CDR3, as DNA: TGTGCCAGCAGCTTGAGAGGGGGTTCTGGAAACACCATATATTTT. Combining the CDR3 with reference TRBV7-2 and TRBJ1-3 gives the whole variable domain GAGVSQSPSNKVTEKGKDVELRCDPISGHTALYWYRQSLGQGLEFLIYFQGNSAPDKSGLPSDRFSAERTGGSVSTLTIQRTQQEDSAVYLCASSLRGGSGNTIYFGEGSWLTVV.

This chain connects TRBV19 to TRBJ1-2, with 8 bases matching TRBD1. Germline V gene lookup returns CDR1 LNHDA and CDR2 SQIVND (reference sequence). The CDR3 consists of 16 residues. Trimming at V came to 5 bases and at J to 1 base, leaving 9 bases not matched to a gene. The CDR3 protein is CASSSGPQGGNYGYTF. Here the CDR3 DNA reads TGTGCCAGTAGTTCCGGCCCACAGGGGGGTAACTATGGCTACACCTTC.

V usage is TRBV5-1 and J usage is TRBJ2-5; 11 positions match TRBD2. The CDR3 has 15 residues. V trimming: 2 bases; J trimming: 1 base; junction bases outside the gene matches: 1. CDR1 and CDR2 from the germline V gene are SGHRS and YFSETQ. CDR3 bases: TGCGCCAGCAGCTTCGGGACTAGCGGCCAAGAGACCCAGTACTTC. This gives the protein CASSFGTSGQETQYF.

This clone was seen a single time. The chain uses TRBV2 and TRBJ2-5; D call uncertain. Germline V CDR1 and CDR2: SNHLY, FYNNEI. This CDR3 is built from 14 residues. V dropped 6 bases and J dropped 1 base, with 12 bases sitting between them. CDR3 nucleotides: TGTGCCAGCAGCTGGAGTCTGGGCCAAGAGACCCAGTACTTC. It specifies CASSWSLGQETQYF.

The chain has TRBV7-2 and TRBJ2-3, with TRBD2 matching 8 bases. Losses at the gene ends were 10 bases for V and 4 bases for J; bases not matched to a gene: 7. The CDR3 sequence is 13 residues long. Germline V gives CDR1 SGHTA, CDR2 FQGNSA. The chain's CDR3 is CANGGGRSDTQYF. CDR3 coding DNA: TGTGCCAACGGGGGGGGAAGGTCAGATACGCAGTATTTT.

CDR3 sequence (DNA): TGTGCCAGCTCACGCGACAGGGCCACCGGGGAGCTGTTTTTT. Translating gives CASSRDRATGELFF. This rearrangement joins TRBV18 to TRBJ2-2; 7 nucleotides match TRBD1. V shed 4 bases, J shed 4 bases, and the junction held 3 bases outside the gene matches. The germline CDR1 and CDR2 sequences are KGHSH and LQKENI. The length of the CDR3 is 14 residues.

This rearrangement joins TRBV19 to TRBJ1-2, with TRBD1 as a possible D gene (5 bases). Germline CDR1 and CDR2: LNHDA and SQIVND (reference sequence). This CDR3 spans 13 amino acids. V was trimmed by 3 bases and J by 4 bases, leaving 9 bases between them. This CDR3 is CASSIQGSYGYTF. DNA for the CDR3: TGTGCCAGTAGTATCCAGGGATCCTATGGCTACACCTTC.

The CDR3 is CASSQVWAASGNTIYF. The CDR3 bases are TGCGCCAGCAGCCAAGTGTGGGCAGCCTCTGGAAACACCATATATTTT. The chain carries TRBV4-1 and TRBJ1-3; D not certain. V gave up 1 base and J gave up 0 bases, with 10 bases separating them. This CDR3 is 16 amino acids long. Germline values: CDR1 MGHRA, CDR2 YSYEKL.

The genes are TRBV5-1 and TRBJ1-1, with D tentatively TRBD1 (5 bases). Germline V gene sequence: CDR1 SGHRS, CDR2 YFSETQ. The germline V and J ends were trimmed by 1 base and 5 bases, with 15 bases remaining between them. There are 15 residues in the CDR3. The CDR3 DNA is TGCGCCAGCAGCTTGTCGTGGGGGGGAGGGACTGAAGCTTTCTTT. Protein: CASSLSWGGGTEAFF. Looking up the rest from reference TRBV5-1 and TRBJ1-1 gives the full variable domain: KAGVTQTPRYLIKTRGQQVTLSCSPISGHRSVSWYQQTPGQGLQFLFEYFSETQRNKGNFPGRFSGRQFSNSRSEMNVSTLELGDSALYLCASSLSWGGGTEAFFGQGTRLTVV.

The rearrangement joins TRBV6-5 to TRBJ1-1; no clear D gene. The V end was cut by 5 bases, the J end by 0 bases, with 10 bases between. CDR1 and CDR2 (germline): MNHEY, SVGAGI. The CDR3 extends over 14 amino acids. CDR3 sequence reads: CASSPLVMNTEAFF. The CDR3 DNA sequence: TGTGCCAGCAGTCCTTTAGTGATGAACACTGAAGCTTTCTTT.

This clone was picked up a small number of times. Other DNA sequences from this sample encode an identical CDR3 as well. This chain links TRBV12-5 with TRBJ2-5; 8 nucleotides match TRBD1. The germline V gene encodes CDR1 LGHNT and CDR2 FRNRAP. V shed 6 bases, J shed 1 base, and the junction held 4 bases outside the gene matches. This CDR3 is built from 14 residues. As DNA, the CDR3 is TGTGCTAGTGGGACCGGGACAGGCCAAGAGACCCAGTACTTC. Protein: CASGTGTGQETQYF. Complete variable domain (other parts from reference TRBV12-5 and TRBJ2-5): DARVTQTPRHKVTEMGQEVTMRCQPILGHNTVFWYRQTMMQGLELLAYFRNRAPLDDSGMPKDRFSAEMPDATLATLKIQPSEPRDSAVYFCASGTGTGQETQYFGPGTRLLVL.

V is TRBV29-1 and J is TRBJ1-2, with a tentative D call TRBD1 (5 bases). Looked up from germline, CDR1 is SQVTM and CDR2 is ANQGSEA. The CDR3 is 15 amino acids. V gave up 7 bases and J gave up 4 bases, with 22 bases separating them. The DNA of the CDR3 is TGCAGCGCTGCTCGCCGGGACTCGGGGACCTATGGCTACACCTTC. Amino acids: CSAARRDSGTYGYTF.